This TCR beta chain was recorded in a study of blood T cell repertoires in COVID-19. Study overall: COVID-19 samples, acute and convalescent, were from the United States, Italy and Spain. In each case, the material was cDNA or gDNA derived from T cells, B-cell-depleted T cells, or PBMCs.

J lost 0 bases, V lost 1 base, and 20 bases had no gene match. This CDR3 has 21 residues. CDR1 and CDR2 from the germline V gene are SNHLY and FYNNEI. Generated by immunoSEQ multiplex PCR, the TCRdb table keeps only in-frame clones and is missing some. The sample yields about 270,000 clones, 84% seen once. A few counts support this clone. The sequenced material came from peripheral blood. This chain joins TRBV2 and TRBJ2-7, with TRBD2 matching 8 bases. The receptor's source is a human donor in a cohort sampled during active COVID-19. CDR3 residues: CASSEGSWIDFRSGSSYEQYF. For the CDR3, the DNA is TGTGCCAGCAGTGAAGGGTCGTGGATCGACTTTAGGAGCGGGAGCTCCTACGAGCAGTACTTC.